What follows are 32 T cell receptor beta chains derived from one specimen sequenced in a study of cytomegalovirus exposure and HLA in healthy donors. PCR amplification relied on 60 Vbeta primers (plus 13 Jbeta primers). Produced via immunoSEQ multiplex PCR; TCRdb's table is partial and in-frame only. This table holds fewer than 150,000 clones, under 80% found once. The sample taken for sequencing was PBMCs. These receptors all come from a woman in her thirties or forties in good health and CMV-seropositive.

This clone was seen a few times. The J gene is TRBJ2-1, the V gene TRBV27, with 9 bases matching TRBD1. The germline V gene encodes CDR1 MNHEY and CDR2 SMNVEV (reference sequence). The CDR3 runs to 15 residues. V trimming: 6 bases; J trimming: 0 bases; junction bases outside the gene matches: 3. CDR3 sequence reads: CASRQQGASYNEQFF. The CDR3 coding sequence is TGTGCCAGCAGGCAACAGGGGGCCTCCTACAATGAGCAGTTCTTC.

V usage is TRBV18 and J usage is TRBJ1-3; TRBD1 matches 7 bases. With V trimmed by 5 bases and J by 4 bases, 11 bases remained unmatched. The CDR3 is 16 amino acids. The germline gives CDR1 KGHSH, CDR2 LQKENI. CDR3 in amino acids: CASSAVTGWPGNTIYF. DNA for the CDR3: TGTGCCAGCTCAGCTGTGACAGGGTGGCCAGGAAACACCATATATTTT.

This clone appeared a few times. The J gene is TRBJ2-5, the V gene TRBV29-1; 10 positions match TRBD1. The CDR3 extends over 13 amino acids. V lost 7 bases and J lost 4; bases outside the gene matches: 6. Germline loops: CDR1 SQVTM, CDR2 ANQGSEA. The CDR3 loop reads CSAWTGGVETQYF. The CDR3 DNA reads as TGCAGCGCATGGACAGGGGGTGTAGAGACCCAGTACTTC.

The chain recombines TRBV29-1 with TRBJ2-3; 7 nucleotides align to TRBD2. CDR3 size: 15 residues. V lost 7 bases and J lost 1; bases outside the gene matches: 11. In germline, CDR1 is SQVTM, CDR2 ANQGSEA. CDR3 coding DNA: TGCAGCGCCACCAGCTCTAGCGGACGCACAGATACGCAGTATTTT. Translating gives CSATSSSGRTDTQYF.

The V gene is TRBV27, the J gene TRBJ2-3, with D possibly matching TRBD2 (6 bases). CDR1 MNHEY and CDR2 SMNVEV come from the germline V gene (reference sequence). The CDR3 is 14 amino acids. Trimming removed 8 bases from V and 2 bases from J, with 14 bases in between. CDR3 loop: CASRSGSSTDTQYF. The CDR3, as DNA: TGTGCCAGCCGTAGCGGCTCATCCACAGATACGCAGTATTTT.

This clone turned up a few times. The chain carries TRBV5-4 and TRBJ2-5, with no clear D. V was clipped by 4 bases and J by 1 base, with 14 bases between them. The CDR3 sequence is 15 residues long. Germline V CDR1 and CDR2: SGHNT, YYREEE (reference sequence). The CDR3 DNA reads TGTGCCAGCAGCCCCTACTCACGGTTCCAAGAGACCCAGTACTTC. Translated: CASSPYSRFQETQYF. Combining the CDR3 with reference TRBV5-4 and TRBJ2-5 gives the whole variable domain ETGVTQSPTHLIKTRGQQVTLRCSSQSGHNTVSWYQQALGQGPQFIFQYYREEENGRGNFPPRFSGLQFPNYSSELNVNALELDDSALYLCASSPYSRFQETQYFGPGTRLLVL.

The chain combines TRBV5-1 with TRBJ2-1; D may be TRBD2 (6 bases). Germline assignment: CDR1 SGHRS and CDR2 YFSETQ. CDR3 size: 14 residues. Trimming took 5 bases from V and 9 from J, leaving 18 bases between them. The CDR3 reads CASRTGERAREQFF. CDR3 coding DNA: TGCGCCAGCAGGACGGGGGAGAGGGCCCGTGAGCAGTTCTTC.

The rearrangement links TRBV30 to TRBJ1-2, with D possibly matching TRBD1 (6 bases). Germline CDR1 is GTSNPN and CDR2 is SVGIG (reference sequence). The CDR3 has 13 amino acids. V was clipped by 0 bases and J by 3 bases, with 8 bases between them. The CDR3 DNA sequence: TGTGCCTGGAGTGTACGGACAGACTATGGCTACACCTTC. Its translation is CAWSVRTDYGYTF.

The rearrangement links TRBV19 to TRBJ1-5, with 8 bases matching TRBD1. The CDR3 runs 17 residues. V shed 0 bases, J shed 4 bases, and the junction held 8 bases outside the gene matches. Looked up from germline, CDR1 is LNHDA and CDR2 is SQIVND (reference sequence). CDR3 loop: CASSIDPGTGWNQPQHF. CDR3 nucleotide sequence: TGTGCCAGTAGTATAGACCCCGGGACAGGATGGAATCAGCCCCAGCATTTT.

The rearrangement joins TRBV19 to TRBJ2-1, with TRBD2 as a possible D gene (6 bases). Trimming shortened V by 2 bases and J by 0 bases, and 11 bases separated the two germline ends. CDR3 length: 16 residues. Germline CDR1 is LNHDA and CDR2 is SQIVND (reference sequence). The CDR3 DNA reads as TGTGCCAGTAGTATAACCCTAGCGAGCTCCTACAATGAGCAGTTCTTC. Translated: CASSITLASSYNEQFF.

The J gene is TRBJ1-2, the V gene TRBV27; 8 nucleotides line up with TRBD1. Germline-derived CDR1 and CDR2 are MNHEY and SMNVEV (reference sequence). Trimming cost V 2 bases and J 6 bases; bases outside gene matches: 2. This CDR3 comprises 13 residues. The CDR3 DNA follows: TGTGCCAGCAGTTTAACAGGGGGGGATGGCTACACCTTC. Translating it yields CASSLTGGDGYTF.

There are a few counts of this clone. The rearrangement uses TRBV7-9 and TRBJ2-7, with 7 bases fitting TRBD2. This CDR3 is 12 amino acids long. J was trimmed by 7 bases and V by 0 bases; bases with no gene match: 0. The germline V gene has CDR1 SEHNR and CDR2 FQNEAQ (reference sequence). The CDR3 DNA sequence: TGTGCCAGCAGCTTAGCCGGGGGGGAGCAGTACTTC. Its translation: CASSLAGGEQYF.

V and J are TRBV5-4 and TRBJ2-7, with 9 positions matching TRBD2. CDR1 is SGHNT and CDR2 is YYREEE in the germline V gene (reference sequence). CDR3 length: 18 amino acids. With V trimmed by 3 bases and J by 0 bases, 13 bases remained unmatched. The CDR3 region is CASSSTYSLAGSSYEQYF. CDR3 coding DNA: TGTGCCAGCAGCTCAACATACTCTCTAGCGGGGAGCTCCTACGAGCAGTACTTC.

The rearrangement uses TRBV7-8 and TRBJ1-4; 10 bases fit TRBD1. CDR1 SGHVS and CDR2 FQNEAQ come from the germline V gene. Trimming cost V 5 bases and J 5 bases; bases outside gene matches: 2. This CDR3 is 14 amino acids long. The CDR3 sequence: CASSLDRGNEKLFF. The DNA of the CDR3 is TGTGCCAGCAGCCTGGACAGGGGGAATGAAAAACTGTTTTTT.

The sample holds a few counts of this clone. The chain joins TRBV4-3 to TRBJ1-6, with 7 bases matching TRBD1. This CDR3 region has 16 residues. The germline V gene has CDR1 LGHNA and CDR2 YSLEER. Losses at the gene ends were 2 bases for V and 7 bases for J; bases not matched to a gene: 8. DNA of the CDR3: TGCGCCAGCAGCCAACGGGGAGGCAGGGGGAATTCACCCCTCCACTTT. This translates into CASSQRGGRGNSPLHF.

The rearrangement links TRBV7-9 to TRBJ2-3, with TRBD2 matching 8 bases. Germline values: CDR1 SEHNR, CDR2 FQNEAQ (reference sequence). The CDR3 covers 15 residues. V gave up 7 bases and J gave up 0 bases; unmatched junction bases: 6. The DNA of the CDR3 is TGTGCCAGCACCCCTACTAGCGGAAGCACAGATACGCAGTATTTT. Translated: CASTPTSGSTDTQYF.

The chain employs TRBV6-6 and TRBJ1-4; 8 bases are shared with TRBD1. Germline V gene lookup returns CDR1 MNHNY and CDR2 SVGAGI (reference sequence). The CDR3 loop spans 13 amino acids. V lost 0 bases and J lost 10; bases outside the gene matches: 1. This CDR3 is CASSYSDRVKLFF. The DNA for the CDR3 is TGTGCCAGCAGTTACTCGGACAGGGTAAAACTGTTTTTT.

This sequence joins TRBV5-1 and TRBJ1-1; D ambiguous. The CDR3 contains 13 residues. Germline values: CDR1 SGHRS, CDR2 YFSETQ. Trimming pared 2 bases from V and 1 base from J, leaving 6 bases between. CDR3 bases: TGCGCCAGCAGCTTCTCCGGGAACACTGAAGCTTTCTTT. It encodes CASSFSGNTEAFF.

The rearrangement links TRBV27 to TRBJ2-7, with 9 bases fitting TRBD1. Germline values: CDR1 MNHEY, CDR2 SMNVEV (reference sequence). With 4 bases clipped from V and 4 bases from J, the junction kept 17 bases outside the gene matches. The CDR3 sequence is 18 residues long. The CDR3 sequence: CASSSGGINRGQGYEQYF. In nucleotides, the CDR3 is TGTGCCAGCAGTTCGGGCGGGATTAACAGGGGGCAAGGGTACGAGCAGTACTTC.

The chain links TRBV28 to TRBJ1-4; D might be TRBD1 (6 bases). The CDR3 length is 15 residues. Trimming took 7 bases from V and 8 from J, leaving 20 bases between them. Germline-derived CDR1 and CDR2 are MDHEN and SYDVKM. In DNA form, the CDR3 reads TGTGCCAGCACCCAAATAGCGGGGGGCAGGGAAAAACTGTTTTTT. Protein sequence: CASTQIAGGREKLFF.

The chain employs TRBV9 and TRBJ2-2; D is perhaps TRBD1 (6 bases). With 3 bases removed from V and 6 bases from J, the gap between germline ends came to 9 bases. Germline CDR1 and CDR2: SGDLS and YYNGEE. The CDR3 spans 13 residues. CDR3 sequence reads: CASSDRVSGELFF. The CDR3, as DNA: TGTGCCAGCAGCGACAGGGTTTCCGGGGAGCTGTTTTTT. Full variable domain (rest looked up from reference TRBV9 and TRBJ2-2): DSGVTQTPKHLITATGQRVTLRCSPRSGDLSVYWYQQSLDQGLQFLIQYYNGEERAKGNILERFSAQQFPDLHSELNLSSLELGDSALYFCASSDRVSGELFFGEGSRLTVL.

The chain recombines TRBV7-9 with TRBJ1-1; D perhaps matches TRBD1 (6 bases). The CDR3 contains 10 residues. CDR1 and CDR2 from the germline V gene are SEHNR and FQNEAQ (reference sequence). Between the trimmed V and J ends, which lost 8 bases and 8 bases, there was a span of 9 bases. In DNA form, the CDR3 reads TGTGCCAGCGGGGGACAAGAAGCTTTCTTT. The encoded protein is CASGGQEAFF.

This clone was seen a few times. This chain joins TRBV6-5 and TRBJ1-1; possible D gene TRBD1, 6 bases. CDR1 is MNHEY and CDR2 is SVGAGI in the germline V gene. The CDR3 has 13 residues. V was trimmed by 6 bases and J by 6 bases, leaving 14 bases between them. CDR3 nucleotides: TGTGCCAGCAGCCACCGGACAGTACCTGAAGCTTTCTTT. Protein: CASSHRTVPEAFF.

The chain combines TRBV7-9 with TRBJ2-7; 9 bases line up with TRBD2. Germline CDR1 SEHNR, CDR2 FQNEAQ (reference sequence). CDR3 length: 15 amino acids. J gave up 8 bases and V 1 base, and 9 bases lay outside the gene matches. The CDR3 protein is CASSLGGAGGYKQYF. The DNA for the CDR3 is TGTGCCAGCAGCTTAGGGGGGGCGGGAGGGTACAAGCAGTACTTC.

This chain uses TRBV9 with TRBJ2-1, with 8 bases matching TRBD1. The CDR3 extends over 13 amino acids. The germline CDR1 and CDR2 sequences are SGDLS and YYNGEE. The ends lost 3 bases at V and 8 bases at J; junction bases unmatched: 4. The CDR3 region has the DNA TGTGCCAGCAGCGGACAGGGGAACGATGAGCAGTTCTTC. Its translation: CASSGQGNDEQFF.

J is TRBJ2-1 and V is TRBV5-1, with 8 positions matching TRBD1. This CDR3 spans 14 amino acids. V lost 1 base and J lost 5; bases outside the gene matches: 2. CDR1 is SGHRS and CDR2 is YFSETQ in the germline V gene. CDR3 in DNA: TGCGCCAGCAGCTTGAAGGGACAGGACAATGAGCAGTTCTTC. This sequence encodes CASSLKGQDNEQFF.

The chain has TRBV5-1 and TRBJ2-5; 12 bases are a match to TRBD2. Trimming took 4 bases from V and 3 from J; bases not matched to a gene: 10. From germline, CDR1 is SGHRS and CDR2 YFSETQ. The CDR3 totals 17 residues. The CDR3 nucleotides are TGCGCCAGCAGCCCCGGACTAGCGGGGCTGACCGAAGAGACCCAGTACTTC. Its translation: CASSPGLAGLTEETQYF.

The V and J genes are TRBV21-1 and TRBJ1-2; the DNA was not compared with TRBD1, the D call given in the table. TRBV21-1 is a pseudogene locus. This CDR3 has 14 residues. The DNA for the CDR3 is TGTGCCAGCAGGGACAGGGAAATCGACTATGGCTACACCTTC. It codes for CASRDREIDYGYTF.

This rearrangement joins TRBV7-3 to TRBJ2-5; 15 positions agree with TRBD2. CDR1 and CDR2 (germline): SGHTA, FQGTGA. There are 17 residues in the CDR3. Trimming removed 4 bases from V and 5 bases from J; junction bases left unmatched: 8. The CDR3 loop reads CASSYGLAGGHGETQYF. In DNA, the CDR3 is TGTGCCAGCAGCTACGGACTAGCGGGGGGGCACGGGGAGACCCAGTACTTC.

The chain is built from TRBV30 and TRBJ1-4, with a weak D call TRBD1 (6 bases). The germline V gene encodes CDR1 GTSNPN and CDR2 SVGIG (reference sequence). CDR3 length equals 16 residues. V was pared by 2 bases and J by 6 bases, with 19 bases between. The CDR3 sequence is CAWSTTQGKDYEKLFF. The DNA for the CDR3 is TGTGCCTGGAGTACCACACAGGGTAAAGATTATGAAAAACTGTTTTTT.

Worth noting for this clone: An end of the junction does not agree with germline; a read error may underlie this. This chain links TRBV10-3 with TRBJ2-1; D remains unclear. The V gene's germline CDR1 is ENHRY and CDR2 SYGVKD. The CDR3 sequence is 12 residues long. DNA of the CDR3: TGTGCCATCGGTGAATTTAAAAATGAGCAGTTCTTC. Protein product: CAIGEFKNEQFF.

The V call is TRBV30, the J call TRBJ2-5; maybe TRBD1 (5 bases). The CDR3 is 14 residues long. In germline, CDR1 is GTSNPN, CDR2 SVGIG (reference sequence). Trimming cost V 2 bases and J 5 bases, with 15 bases left between them. The DNA for the CDR3 is TGTGCCTGGAGTAGGTCAGGGTTTTCGGAGACCCAGTACTTC. Protein: CAWSRSGFSETQYF.